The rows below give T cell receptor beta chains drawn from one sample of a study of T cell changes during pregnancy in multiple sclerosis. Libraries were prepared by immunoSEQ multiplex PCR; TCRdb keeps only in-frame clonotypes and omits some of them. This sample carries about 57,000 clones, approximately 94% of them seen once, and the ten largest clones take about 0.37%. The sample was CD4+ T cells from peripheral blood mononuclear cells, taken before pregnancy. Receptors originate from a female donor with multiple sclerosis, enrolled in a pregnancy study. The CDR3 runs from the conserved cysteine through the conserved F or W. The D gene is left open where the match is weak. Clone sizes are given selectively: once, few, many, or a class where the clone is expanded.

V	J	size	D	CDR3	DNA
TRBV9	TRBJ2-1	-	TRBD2	CASSVGSGGAEQFF	TGTGCCAGCAGCGTAGGTAGCGGGGGCGCTGAGCAGTTCTTC
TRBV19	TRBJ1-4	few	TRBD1	CLTGGREKLFF	TGTCTGACAGGGGGCAGGGAAAAACTGTTTTTT
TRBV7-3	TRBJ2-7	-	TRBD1	CASSLVGTGGHHEQYF	TGTGCCAGCAGCTTAGTTGGGACAGGGGGCCACCACGAGCAGTACTTC
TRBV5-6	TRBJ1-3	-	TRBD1	CASSSRGLLGNTIYF	TGTGCCAGCAGCTCCAGGGGGCTTCTCGGAAACACCATATATTTT
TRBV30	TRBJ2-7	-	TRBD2	CAWDAGLAGASYEQYF	TGTGCCTGGGACGCGGGACTAGCGGGAGCGTCCTACGAGCAGTACTTC
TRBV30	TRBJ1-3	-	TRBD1	CAWSHPDRVGNTIYF	TGTGCCTGGAGTCACCCGGACAGGGTAGGAAACACCATATATTTT
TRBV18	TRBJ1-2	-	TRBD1	CASSPKTGSQYGYTF	TGTGCCAGCTCACCTAAGACAGGGTCGCAGTATGGCTACACCTTC
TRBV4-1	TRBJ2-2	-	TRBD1	CASSLRDRVGPGELFF	TGCGCCAGCAGCCTACGGGACAGGGTGGGTCCCGGGGAGCTGTTTTTT
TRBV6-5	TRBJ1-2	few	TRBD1	CASRRTGGGYTF	TGTGCCAGCAGGCGGACAGGCGGGGGCTACACCTTC
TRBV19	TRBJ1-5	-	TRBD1	CASKNEGQINQPQHF	TGTGCCAGTAAGAACGAGGGACAGATTAATCAGCCCCAGCATTTT
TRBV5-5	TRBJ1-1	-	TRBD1	CASSPRGTEAFF	TGTGCCAGCAGCCCCAGGGGGACTGAAGCTTTCTTT
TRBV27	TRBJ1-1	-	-	CASISQTGTEAFF	TGTGCCAGCATTAGTCAAACGGGCACTGAAGCTTTCTTT
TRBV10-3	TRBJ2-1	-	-	CAISAPEASSYNEQFF	TGTGCCATCAGTGCCCCTGAAGCGAGCTCCTACAATGAGCAGTTCTTC
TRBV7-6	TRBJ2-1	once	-	CASSLLVGRNNEQFF	TGTGCCAGCAGCTTATTGGTGGGGCGGAACAATGAGCAGTTCTTC
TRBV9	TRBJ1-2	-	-	CASSAHPGSRINYGYTF	TGTGCCAGCAGCGCACACCCGGGAAGCAGGATTAACTATGGCTACACCTTC
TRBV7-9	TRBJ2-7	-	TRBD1	CASSLDLRDRAF	TGTGCCAGCAGCTTAGATTTGAGGGACAGGGCCTTC
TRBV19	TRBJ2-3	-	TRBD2	CASSISGGTDTQYF	TGTGCCAGTAGTATAAGCGGGGGCACGGATACGCAGTATTTT
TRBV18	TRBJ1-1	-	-	CASSPQKGDMNTEAFF	TGTGCCAGCTCACCGCAGAAGGGAGACATGAACACTGAAGCTTTCTTT
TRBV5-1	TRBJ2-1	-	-	CASSLLASNEQFF	TGCGCCAGCAGCTTGTTGGCTAGCAATGAGCAGTTCTTC
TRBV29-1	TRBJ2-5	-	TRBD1	CSVDAGGQETQYF	TGCAGCGTCGACGCAGGGGGCCAAGAGACCCAGTACTTC
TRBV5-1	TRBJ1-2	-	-	CASSLGPTANYGYTF	TGCGCCAGCAGCTTGGGGCCCACAGCTAACTATGGCTACACCTTC
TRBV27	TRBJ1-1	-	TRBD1	CASSNSQGEMNTEAFF	TGTGCCAGCAGTAACTCACAGGGGGAGATGAACACTGAAGCTTTCTTT
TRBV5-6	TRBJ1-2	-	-	CASSLAAGANYGYTF	TGTGCCAGCAGCTTGGCCGCAGGGGCTAACTATGGCTACACCTTC
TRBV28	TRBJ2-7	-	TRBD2	CASTPGGEKSYEQYF	TGTGCCAGCACCCCGGGGGGGGAGAAATCCTACGAGCAGTACTTC
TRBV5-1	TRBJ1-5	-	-	CASSLVPGQPQHF	TGCGCCAGCAGCTTGGTTCCAGGTCAGCCCCAGCATTTT
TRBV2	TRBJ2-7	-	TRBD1	CASSDRDSPYEQYF	TGTGCCAGCAGTGACCGGGACAGTCCCTACGAGCAGTACTTC
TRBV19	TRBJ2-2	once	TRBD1	CASRNSGGLGAGELFF	TGTGCCAGTAGAAACTCAGGGGGCCTGGGAGCCGGGGAGCTGTTTTTT
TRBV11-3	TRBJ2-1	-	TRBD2	CASSQAGGEQFF	TGTGCCAGCAGCCAAGCGGGGGGAGAGCAGTTCTTC
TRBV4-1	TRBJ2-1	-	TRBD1	CASSHQTGGLSNEQFF	TGCGCCAGCAGCCACCAGACAGGGGGGTTGAGCAATGAGCAGTTCTTC
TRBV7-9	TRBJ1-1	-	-	CASSLGQVNTEAFF	TGTGCCAGCAGCTTAGGACAGGTGAACACTGAAGCTTTCTTT
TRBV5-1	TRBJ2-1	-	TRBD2	CASTQHIAGSSYNEQFF	TGCGCCAGCACACAACACATAGCGGGAAGCTCCTACAATGAGCAGTTCTTC